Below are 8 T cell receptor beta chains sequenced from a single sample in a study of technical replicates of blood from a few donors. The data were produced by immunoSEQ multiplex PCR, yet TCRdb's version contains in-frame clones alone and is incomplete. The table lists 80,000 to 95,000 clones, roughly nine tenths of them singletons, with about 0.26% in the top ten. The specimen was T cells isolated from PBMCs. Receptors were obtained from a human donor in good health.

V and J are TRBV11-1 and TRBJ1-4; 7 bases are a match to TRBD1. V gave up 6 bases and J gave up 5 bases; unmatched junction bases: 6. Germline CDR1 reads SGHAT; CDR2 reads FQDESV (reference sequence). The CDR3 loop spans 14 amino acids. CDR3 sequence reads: CASRRTGTNEKLFF. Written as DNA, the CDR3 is TGTGCCAGCAGACGGACAGGAACCAATGAAAAACTGTTTTTT.

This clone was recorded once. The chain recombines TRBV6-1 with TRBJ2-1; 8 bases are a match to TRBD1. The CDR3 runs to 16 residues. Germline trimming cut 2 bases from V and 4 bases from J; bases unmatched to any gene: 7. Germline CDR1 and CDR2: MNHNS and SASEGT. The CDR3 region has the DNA TGTGCCAGCAGTGAATCGGCAGGGGGCCTTTACAATGAGCAGTTCTTC. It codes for CASSESAGGLYNEQFF.

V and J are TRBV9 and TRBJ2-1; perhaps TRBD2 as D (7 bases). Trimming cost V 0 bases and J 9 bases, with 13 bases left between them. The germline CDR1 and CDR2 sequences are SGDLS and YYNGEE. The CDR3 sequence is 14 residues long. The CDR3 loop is CASSVALGGGEQFF. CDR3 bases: TGTGCCAGCAGCGTAGCCCTAGGGGGGGGTGAGCAGTTCTTC.

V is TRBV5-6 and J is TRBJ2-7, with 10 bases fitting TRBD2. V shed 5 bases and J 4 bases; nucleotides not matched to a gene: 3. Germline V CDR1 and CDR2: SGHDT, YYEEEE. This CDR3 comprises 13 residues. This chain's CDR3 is CASRLAGVYEQYF. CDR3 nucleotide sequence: TGTGCCAGCAGGCTAGCGGGAGTATACGAGCAGTACTTC. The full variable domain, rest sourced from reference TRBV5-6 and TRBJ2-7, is DAGVTQSPTHLIKTRGQQVTLRCSPKSGHDTVSWYQQALGQGPQFIFQYYEEEERQRGNFPDRFSGHQFPNYSSELNVNALLLGDSALYLCASRLAGVYEQYFGPGTRLTVT.

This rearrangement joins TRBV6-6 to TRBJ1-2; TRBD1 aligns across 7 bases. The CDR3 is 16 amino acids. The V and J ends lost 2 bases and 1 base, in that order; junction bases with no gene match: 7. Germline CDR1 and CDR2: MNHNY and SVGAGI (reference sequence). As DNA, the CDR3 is TGTGCCAGCAGTTACCGCGGACAGGCAAATAACTATGGCTACACCTTC. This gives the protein CASSYRGQANNYGYTF.

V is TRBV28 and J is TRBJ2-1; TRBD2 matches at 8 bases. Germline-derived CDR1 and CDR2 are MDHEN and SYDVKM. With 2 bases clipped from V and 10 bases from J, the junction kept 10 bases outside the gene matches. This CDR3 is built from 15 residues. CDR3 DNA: TGTGCCAGCAGTTTAGGGGAGACCGGGAGGGAAGAGCAGTTCTTC. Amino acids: CASSLGETGREEQFF.

The CDR3 spells CASSRERTGELFF. The CDR3, as DNA: TGTGCCAGCAGCCGGGAGAGGACCGGGGAGCTGTTTTTT. This chain joins TRBV6-5 and TRBJ2-2, with D perhaps matching TRBD2 (6 bases). Germline CDR1 MNHEY, CDR2 SVGAGI. The CDR3 runs 13 residues. V lost 6 bases and J lost 5, with 10 bases in between.

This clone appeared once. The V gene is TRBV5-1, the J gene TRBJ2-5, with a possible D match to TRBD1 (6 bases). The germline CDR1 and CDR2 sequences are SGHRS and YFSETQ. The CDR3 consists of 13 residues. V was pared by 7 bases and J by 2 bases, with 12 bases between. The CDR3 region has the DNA TGCGCCAGCCACGGACAGCCGCAAGAGACCCAGTACTTC. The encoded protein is CASHGQPQETQYF.